Listed below are T cell receptor beta chains from one sample, sequenced in a study of T cells expressing NK-cell markers. With the 5' RACE reads reprocessed, TCRdb shows one record per CDR3 protein and no DNA. The table counts more than 400,000 distinct CDR3 sequences; approximately 7% lies in the top ten. The sequencing input was blood T cells: a sorted CD56 or NKG2C T cell subset, CD4+ or CD8+ T cells, or bulk PBMC T cells (not recorded which). These receptors came from a woman between 18 and 70 years old in good health. Both conserved end residues are part of each CDR3. Fields, in order: V gene, J gene, CDR3 protein.

TRBV6-2/TRBV6-3	TRBJ2-6	CASSSGGPTGANVLTF
TRBV7-2	TRBJ2-2	CASSTGGLRTGELFF
TRBV15	TRBJ2-1	CATRDSDNEQFF
TRBV5-1	TRBJ2-7	CASSLPTSGMIHEQYF
TRBV12-3/TRBV12-4	TRBJ2-3	CASSPLAGSSTDTQYF
TRBV28	TRBJ2-3	CAILFGPPADTQYF
TRBV12-3/TRBV12-4	TRBJ1-5	CASTIRGHEPQHF
TRBV21-1	TRBJ2-5	CASSTMTGGGQETQYF
TRBV5-6	TRBJ2-2	CASSPDRAYTGELFF
TRBV5-1	TRBJ1-6	CASSLEGNSNSPLHF
TRBV6-2/TRBV6-3	TRBJ1-5	CASSFPRTGSYHQPQHF
TRBV29-1	TRBJ1-1	CSVWGVSTEAFF
TRBV20-1	TRBJ2-5	CSARGPRETQYF
TRBV7-2	TRBJ2-3	CASSPPSGRVGNTQYF
TRBV7-3	TRBJ2-1	CASSSAGYNEQFF
TRBV7-2	TRBJ2-7	CASSFQNWDEQYF
TRBV28	TRBJ1-5	CASSFGQGAPSNQPQHF
TRBV7-2	TRBJ1-5	CASSLAVKGSLHQPQHF
TRBV5-5	TRBJ1-1	CASSKGHPVGTEAFF
TRBV5-6	TRBJ1-1	CASRNDRLNTEAFF
TRBV5-1	TRBJ1-1	CASSFFGTENTEAFF
TRBV5-4	TRBJ2-1	CASSWGQGSYNEQFF